This TCR beta chain was observed in a study of glioma-infiltrating T cells listed by TCRdb under 2016. Background on the whole study: The study sequenced TCR alpha- and beta-chain repertoires from glioma tissue, from non-neoplastic brain tissue and from matched peripheral blood mononuclear cells. To gauge divergence between tissue and blood T-cell populations, every tissue-infiltrating repertoire was compared against the peripheral blood repertoire from the same patient. Three low-grade glioma patients, about eight primary glioblastoma patients and three non-glioma patients contributing non-neoplastic brain tissue were included in the paired cohort.

In this sample, this clonotype turned up many times. This receptor's antigen is unknown. Qualities for individual bases were not recorded, and no much larger clone is one base off. Here V drops 2 bases and J drops 6 bases, and the junction holds 3 bases not matched to any gene. CDR1 SQVTM and CDR2 ANQGSEA are derived from the germline V gene. The CDR3 holds 13 amino acids from the cysteine to the phenylalanine. Left in the record is the CDR3 DNA by itself, 39 bases read in frame from the first base. The iRepertoire nested amplicon-rescue multiplex PCR (arm-PCR) platform was used to amplify TCR alpha and beta CDR3 regions from RNA. One-step reverse transcription and amplification used about 100-400 ng of tissue mRNA or PBMC total RNA as input. Following bead purification, Illumina adapters were added by a secondary multiplex PCR, and libraries between 200 and 400 bp were gel-purified. Internal 6-nucleotide barcodes were carried by the libraries and were used for demultiplexing. Libraries were sequenced on an Illumina MiSeq with 2x220 or 2x250 nucleotide paired-end reads. In the source study's methods: Paired reads were merged with FLASH 1.2.11 and aligned to the GRCh37 human genome with BWA-MEM before extracting TRA and TRB reads. For V and J assignment, an IMGT-derived reference of cassette sequences and CDR3 motifs that included pseudogenes was used. Reads were translated in three frames, and productive CDR3s were defined as those with a C...FGXG motif and no stop codons. A clonotype was defined as a unique combination of a V-J cassette pair and a CDR3 amino acid sequence. Reads were filtered by Hamming distance, thresholded by each sample's sequence error rate in mapped regions. The public reads were quality trimmed at Q25 with fastp and then assembled into clones with MiXCR by TCRdb, keeping productive beta chains. Rows are unified per CDR3 protein, each entry keeping the most common DNA and genes. The V and J calls follow TCRdb's processing rather than the paper's. Recorded for this sample are over 90,000 distinct CDR3 sequences; about 28% of them occurred a single time. The leading ten clones occupy 40% to 55% of the sample.

What the authors observed across the whole study: Tissue and blood shared very few CDR3 sequences, a result attributed to high CDR3 diversity and limited sampling. Small numbers underpinned the group comparisons: eight glioblastoma patients, three low-grade glioma patients and three non-neoplastic patients. In non-neoplastic patients, VJ-independent divergence between tissue and blood fell below expectation, whereas in all gliomas, and especially in low-grade gliomas, the divergence rose above expectation.

The specimen sequenced was glioma tissue, nonneoplastic brain tissue, or PBMCs (not recorded which). The rearranged segments are TRBV29-1 and TRBJ2-3, with 9 bases in between that match TRBD1. This receptor was taken from a human donor with low-grade glioma or glioblastoma, undergoing nonglioma brain surgery, or in good health (not recorded which). The DNA sequence is given as TGCAGCGTTGAAAGGACAGGGGCGGATACGCAGTATTTT. It translates as CSVERTGADTQYF.